One T cell receptor (beta chain) is described in this entry. The CDR3 extends over 13 amino acids. V was cut by 2 bases and J by 5 bases, with 9 bases left in between. Germline lookup yields CDR1 KGHSH and CDR2 LQKENI. This specimen comes from a study of blood T cell repertoires in COVID-19. Study information: Italy, Spain and the United States were the sources of the convalescent and acute COVID-19 samples. T cells, B-cell-depleted T cells, or PBMCs supplied cDNA or gDNA.

Authors' processing steps: Cell counts per sample came from amplifying reference gene primers. Profiled with immunoSEQ multiplex PCR; TCRdb holds only in-frame clones, not every one. The DNA was the basis for D and trimming; V, J and clone size are from that table. The sample includes roughly 130,000 clones, 84% of them seen just once. This receptor was identified in a woman aged 25 to 45 who had recovered from COVID-19. Specimen: peripheral blood. The chain employs TRBV18 and TRBJ1-1; D unclear. CDR3 protein: CASSPVRDTEAFF. CDR3 coding DNA: TGTGCCAGCTCACCAGTTCGGGATACTGAAGCTTTCTTT.